The present entry profiles one TCR beta chain with its context. The source of the sample is a study of control samples from healthy donors and cancer patients. Repertoires were generated with immunoSEQ multiplex PCR, while TCRdb's copy carries only in-frame clones and drops some. The sample yields 170,000 or so clones, approximately 91% seen once. The V gene's germline CDR1 is SGHVS and CDR2 FNYEAQ. The V and J ends lost 5 bases and 6 bases respectively, with 14 bases between them. This CDR3 contains 13 residues. The TCR sequence derives from a woman aged 40 to 50 in good health. The gene calls are TRBV7-6 and TRBJ2-7; D tentatively reads TRBD1 or TRBD2 (6 bases each). Sequencing was performed on blood. CDR3: CASSKGGGREQYF. The DNA for the CDR3 is TGTGCCAGCAGCAAAGGAGGGGGGCGCGAGCAGTACTTC.